These 29 T cell receptor beta chains were all obtained from the same sample, sequenced in a study of siplizumab effects on memory and regulatory T cells. Here immunoSEQ multiplex PCR was the method, and the copy in TCRdb shows in-frame clones only, minus some. The repertoire holds nearly 85,000 clones, with 80% to 90% as singletons. The sample was Tregs sorted from blood. The receptors were gathered from a human donor in good health.

The chain links TRBV7-8 to TRBJ1-3; D remains ambiguous. Germline V gene data show CDR1 as SGHVS and CDR2 as FQNEAQ. This CDR3 has 10 amino acids. V shed 5 bases and J shed 10 bases, with 6 bases lying between them. The chain's CDR3 is CASSGETIYF. Written as DNA, the CDR3 is TGTGCCAGCAGCGGAGAAACCATATATTTT.

On this clone: One end of the junction varies from germline; a read error may be responsible. The chain couples TRBV7-9 to TRBJ2-5; the D is unclear. In germline, CDR1 is SEHNR, CDR2 FQNEAQ (reference sequence). This CDR3 has 13 residues. The CDR3 sequence: CASRFISGETQYF. CDR3 nucleotides: TGTGCCAGCCGCTTCATATCTGGGGAGACCCAGTACTTC.

The chain employs TRBV27 and TRBJ1-1; TRBD1 is a possible D gene (5 bases). V was pared by 0 bases and J by 5 bases, with 10 bases between. Germline V gene data show CDR1 as MNHEY and CDR2 as SMNVEV (reference sequence). CDR3 length: 14 amino acids. CDR3 protein: CASSLSPGGTEAFF. For the CDR3, the DNA is TGTGCCAGCAGTTTATCGCCGGGGGGGACTGAAGCTTTCTTT.

The rearrangement uses TRBV9 and TRBJ2-1, with a tentative D call TRBD2 (5 bases). There are 10 residues in the CDR3. V gave up 7 bases and J gave up 6 bases, with 5 bases separating them. From germline, CDR1 is SGDLS and CDR2 YYNGEE. Here the CDR3 DNA reads TGTGCCAGCGGACTCAATGAGCAGTTCTTC. Protein: CASGLNEQFF. Full variable domain (outside the CDR3, taken from reference TRBV9 and TRBJ2-1): DSGVTQTPKHLITATGQRVTLRCSPRSGDLSVYWYQQSLDQGLQFLIQYYNGEERAKGNILERFSAQQFPDLHSELNLSSLELGDSALYFCASGLNEQFFGPGTRLTVL.

This rearrangement joins TRBV7-2 to TRBJ1-1; D call uncertain. The V end was cut by 4 bases, the J end by 0 bases, with 6 bases between. This CDR3 has 13 residues. CDR1 is SGHTA and CDR2 is FQGNSA in the germline V gene. The CDR3 reads CASSSYMNTEAFF. DNA of the CDR3: TGTGCCAGCAGCTCCTATATGAACACTGAAGCTTTCTTT. The variable domain in full, completed from reference TRBV7-2 and TRBJ1-1, reads GAGVSQSPSNKVTEKGKDVELRCDPISGHTALYWYRQSLGQGLEFLIYFQGNSAPDKSGLPSDRFSAERTGGSVSTLTIQRTQQEDSAVYLCASSSYMNTEAFFGQGTRLTVV.

The chain combines TRBV27 with TRBJ1-4; D call uncertain. Trimming cost V 3 bases and J 0 bases, with 5 bases left between them. CDR1 and CDR2 (germline): MNHEY, SMNVEV (reference sequence). The CDR3 spans 14 residues. CDR3 in DNA: TGTGCCAGCAGTTTGAGAGCAACTAATGAAAAACTGTTTTTT. Its protein product is CASSLRATNEKLFF.

The table lists this clone with a few counts. The CDR3 reads CASSDQQGVQPQHF. DNA of the CDR3: TGTGCCAGCAGTGATCAGCAGGGTGTTCAGCCCCAGCATTTT. The V and J genes are TRBV6-1 and TRBJ1-5; the D gene is possibly TRBD1 (5 bases). There are 14 residues in the CDR3. Between the trimmed V and J ends, which lost 3 bases and 6 bases, there was a span of 12 bases. The germline V gene encodes CDR1 MNHNS and CDR2 SASEGT.

V is TRBV13 and J is TRBJ1-2, with 8 bases fitting TRBD1. CDR3 length: 15 residues. Germline V gene lookup returns CDR1 PRHDT and CDR2 FYEKMQ (reference sequence). V shed 4 bases, J shed 4 bases, and the junction held 8 bases outside the gene matches. The CDR3 sequence: CASSSSDRDLYGYTF. The CDR3 DNA reads as TGTGCCAGCAGCTCTTCGGACAGGGACCTCTATGGCTACACCTTC.

Regarding this clone: The CDR3 does not end in the conserved phenylalanine or tryptophan, so this is likely a read error. Because the CDR3's place on the DNA is in doubt, the DNA is left out and the CDR3 is given as listed by TCRdb. This sequence joins TRBV6-1 and TRBJ2-7; the D call TRBD1 from the table was never checked on the DNA. The CDR3 has 12 amino acids, counting both end residues. The germline gives CDR1 MNHNS, CDR2 SASEGT. The CDR3 here is CASRVERDRVQI.

The rearrangement joins TRBV6-1 to TRBJ2-7; 9 positions agree with TRBD1. This CDR3 has 14 residues. Germline trimming cut 5 bases from V and 4 bases from J; bases unmatched to any gene: 6. Germline CDR1 MNHNS, CDR2 SASEGT. The CDR3: CASSRQGGGYEQYF. DNA of the CDR3: TGTGCCAGCAGTCGACAGGGGGGTGGGTACGAGCAGTACTTC.

The J gene is TRBJ2-3, the V gene TRBV4-3, with 9 bases that match TRBD2. The CDR3 has 14 amino acids. V shed 3 bases and J 4 bases; nucleotides not matched to a gene: 2. The V gene's germline CDR1 is LGHNA and CDR2 YSLEER. The chain's CDR3 is CASSHGGGADTQYF. CDR3 nucleotide sequence: TGCGCCAGCAGCCATGGCGGGGGGGCAGATACGCAGTATTTT.

Only one count was recorded for this clone. This chain links TRBV18 with TRBJ2-2; D might be TRBD1 or TRBD2, each matching 6 bases. Germline loops: CDR1 KGHSH, CDR2 LQKENI. The CDR3 length is 16 residues. V was trimmed by 0 bases and J by 4 bases, leaving 12 bases between them. This chain's CDR3 is CASSPPIRGGTGELFF. CDR3 nucleotide sequence: TGTGCCAGCTCACCACCGATCAGGGGAGGCACCGGGGAGCTGTTTTTT. Based on the CDR3 plus reference TRBV18 and TRBJ2-2, the full variable domain is NAGVMQNPRHLVRRRGQEARLRCSPMKGHSHVYWYRQLPEEGLKFMVYLQKENIIDESGMPKERFSAEFPKEGPSILRIQQVVRGDSAAYFCASSPPIRGGTGELFFGEGSRLTVL.

The chain uses TRBV7-9 and TRBJ1-1; possible D gene TRBD1, 6 bases. V was pared by 4 bases and J by 4 bases, with 19 bases between. Germline-derived CDR1 and CDR2 are SEHNR and FQNEAQ (reference sequence). The CDR3 length is 16 residues. Here the CDR3 DNA reads TGTGCCAGCAGCTCGCCAGGGGCAGGGGCTGGCACTGAAGCTTTCTTT. Translation gives CASSSPGAGAGTEAFF. The full variable domain, with the rest looked up from reference TRBV7-9 and TRBJ1-1, is DTGVSQNPRHKITKRGQNVTFRCDPISEHNRLYWYRQTLGQGPEFLTYFQNEAQLEKSRLLSDRFSAERPKGSFSTLEIQRTEQGDSAMYLCASSSPGAGAGTEAFFGQGTRLTVV.

The genes are TRBV28 and TRBJ1-5; a weak D match, TRBD1 (6 bases). Trimming cost V 5 bases and J 2 bases, with 13 bases left between them. This CDR3 is built from 15 residues. In germline, CDR1 is MDHEN, CDR2 SYDVKM. The CDR3 protein is CASSLGGAGNQPQHF. DNA for the CDR3: TGTGCCAGCAGTCTAGGGGGGGCGGGCAATCAGCCCCAGCATTTT. Filled out from reference TRBV28 and TRBJ1-5, the complete variable domain reads DVKVTQSSRYLVKRTGEKVFLECVQDMDHENMFWYRQDPGLGLRLIYFSYDVKMKEKGDIPEGYSVSREKKERFSLILESASTNQTSMYLCASSLGGAGNQPQHFGDGTRLSIL.

The chain carries TRBV27 and TRBJ1-5; 8 positions agree with TRBD1. Germline CDR1 MNHEY, CDR2 SMNVEV (reference sequence). The CDR3 runs to 14 residues. Losses at the gene ends were 6 bases for V and 7 bases for J; bases not matched to a gene: 8. The CDR3 DNA reads as TGTGCCAGCAGCCTGAGACAGGGGTTCCAGCCCCAGCATTTT. Translated, it gives CASSLRQGFQPQHF.

This chain uses TRBV5-1 with TRBJ2-3; D call uncertain. The CDR3 consists of 12 residues. Germline V lookup: CDR1 SGHRS, CDR2 YFSETQ. V lost 0 bases and J 6 bases, leaving 5 bases between the germline ends. The CDR3 region has the DNA TGCGCCAGCAGCTTGGCCGCCGATACGCAGTATTTT. Protein: CASSLAADTQYF.

This rearrangement joins TRBV10-3 to TRBJ1-3; D gene ambiguous. The CDR3 totals 13 residues. Per germline, CDR1 ENHRY and CDR2 SYGVKD. The germline V and J ends were trimmed by 6 bases and 0 bases, with 6 bases remaining between them. CDR3 protein: CAIRRLSGNTIYF. CDR3 nucleotide sequence: TGTGCCATCAGACGGCTCTCTGGAAACACCATATATTTT.

V and J are TRBV4-2 and TRBJ1-2; D is unresolved. CDR3 size: 16 residues. V was cut by 4 bases and J by 0 bases, with 15 bases left in between. Looked up from germline, CDR1 is LGHNA and CDR2 is YNFKEQ. The CDR3 loop reads CASSRTLTETNYGYTF. CDR3 nucleotide sequence: TGTGCCAGCAGCCGGACCCTGACGGAGACTAACTATGGCTACACCTTC.

The chain couples TRBV13 to TRBJ1-3; D gene unclear. This CDR3 is built from 14 residues. The V end lost 5 bases, the J end lost 2 bases, and 10 bases lay between the germline ends. Germline V lookup: CDR1 PRHDT, CDR2 FYEKMQ (reference sequence). CDR3 residues: CASSTREAGNTIYF. CDR3 nucleotides: TGTGCCAGCAGCACTCGGGAAGCTGGAAACACCATATATTTT.

The CDR3 region is CASSEFWYGYTF. DNA for the CDR3: TGTGCCAGCAGTGAATTCTGGTACGGCTACACCTTC. This rearrangement joins TRBV6-5 to TRBJ1-2; no firm D call. V was clipped by 5 bases and J by 8 bases, with 12 bases between them. Germline CDR1 and CDR2: MNHEY and SVGAGI. CDR3 length: 12 residues.

The chain employs TRBV19 and TRBJ2-2, with D possibly being TRBD2 (5 bases). Germline V lookup: CDR1 LNHDA, CDR2 SQIVND (reference sequence). The CDR3 has 15 amino acids. Trimming cost V 3 bases and J 7 bases, with 15 bases left between them. CDR3 DNA sequence: TGTGCCAGTAGTATCCGGGGAGCCGGCGGCGGGGAGCTGTTTTTT. Protein: CASSIRGAGGGELFF.

The chain is built from TRBV14 and TRBJ1-6, with D unresolved. With 1 base removed from V and 0 bases from J, the gap between germline ends came to 10 bases. The germline CDR1 and CDR2 sequences are SGHDN and FVKESK. The CDR3 contains 17 residues. The CDR3 region is CASSQGFPSSYNSPLHF. CDR3 sequence (DNA): TGTGCCAGCAGCCAAGGGTTTCCGAGCTCCTATAATTCACCCCTCCACTTT.

As for this clone: The sample contains more than one DNA sequence encoding this CDR3. The chain has TRBV6-5 and TRBJ2-2; 7 bases fit TRBD1. The CDR3 is made up of 15 amino acids. Germline-derived CDR1 and CDR2 are MNHEY and SVGAGI. The V and J ends lost 4 bases and 2 bases, in that order; junction bases with no gene match: 4. CDR3 in amino acids: CASSSGTANTGELFF. The DNA of the CDR3 is TGTGCCAGCAGTTCCGGGACAGCCAACACCGGGGAGCTGTTTTTT.

V gene TRBV6-6 combines with J gene TRBJ2-5, with TRBD1 identical over 8 bases. Germline V CDR1 and CDR2: MNHNY, SVGAGI (reference sequence). This CDR3 has 13 residues. After removal of 6 bases from V and 7 bases from J, the junction contained 7 bases not matched to a gene. The CDR3 DNA reads TGTGCCAGCAGGAGACAGGGGACGGCGACCCAGTACTTC. Protein: CASRRQGTATQYF.

Only one count was recorded for this clone. V and J are TRBV2 and TRBJ1-5; 9 positions match TRBD1. Germline CDR1 is SNHLY and CDR2 is FYNNEI. The CDR3 totals 14 residues. Trimming took 4 bases from V and 5 from J; bases not matched to a gene: 3. CDR3 region: CASSGDRADQPQHF. CDR3 nucleotide sequence: TGTGCCAGCAGTGGGGACAGGGCTGATCAGCCCCAGCATTTT.

The rearrangement links TRBV10-3 to TRBJ1-2, with 9 nucleotides matching TRBD1. With 9 bases clipped from V and 7 bases from J, the junction kept 9 bases outside the gene matches. CDR3 length: 13 residues. In germline, CDR1 is ENHRY, CDR2 SYGVKD. This CDR3 reads CAMGDRAQGGYTF. DNA of the CDR3: TGTGCCATGGGGGACAGGGCTCAAGGTGGCTACACCTTC.

J is TRBJ1-6 and V is TRBV27; no reliable D call. The V end was cut by 3 bases, the J end by 4 bases, with 7 bases between. From germline, CDR1 is MNHEY and CDR2 SMNVEV (reference sequence). The CDR3 extends over 14 amino acids. The CDR3 bases are TGTGCCAGCAGTTTTTGGCAGTATAATTCACCCCTCCACTTT. Translated: CASSFWQYNSPLHF.

The chain is built from TRBV6-1 and TRBJ1-4; TRBD1 aligns across 8 bases. Trimming removed 3 bases from V and 5 bases from J; junction bases left unmatched: 11. The CDR3 is made up of 17 amino acids. Germline V gene data show CDR1 as MNHNS and CDR2 as SASEGT. The CDR3 sequence: CASSDAIRTGPNEKLFF. CDR3 sequence (DNA): TGTGCCAGCAGTGACGCGATACGGACAGGGCCAAATGAAAAACTGTTTTTT.

The genes are TRBV5-1 and TRBJ2-7, with a possible D match to TRBD2 (5 bases). The germline V and J ends were trimmed by 4 bases and 0 bases, with 11 bases remaining between them. There are 14 residues in the CDR3. The V gene's germline CDR1 is SGHRS and CDR2 YFSETQ. The CDR3: CASSTRGLSYEQYF. In nucleotides, the CDR3 is TGCGCCAGCAGCACCCGCGGACTCTCCTACGAGCAGTACTTC.